This T cell receptor (beta chain) is from a study of T cell responses to AZD1222 COVID-19 vaccine. General study findings and limits: Increases in Spike-specific TCR breadth and depth were seen after two AZD1222 doses. Clonal diversity was possibly underestimated; the donors were predominantly white British and more often female. Among those given AZD1222, only 6 or 7 were seropositive at baseline. Among vaccine-associated CD4 TCRs, coverage spanned spike, with dominance at 160-218 and 743-854.

Trimming shortened V by 4 bases and J by 2 bases, and 9 bases separated the two germline ends. This CDR3 is 13 amino acids long. Germline-derived CDR1 and CDR2 are SNHLY and FYNNEI. A word on this clone: Its antigen is currently unknown.

Generated by immunoSEQ multiplex PCR, the TCRdb table keeps only in-frame clones and is missing some. The sample lists 120,000 or so clones, just over 85% seen once, with roughly 8% in the top ten. The sample in question was peripheral blood, obtained on day 0 of AZD1222 vaccination. The gene calls are TRBV2 and TRBJ2-7; D ambiguous. This TCR derives from an adult in good health. The chain's CDR3 is CASSVEVTYEQYF. The CDR3 DNA reads TGTGCCAGCAGTGTGGAAGTGACCTACGAGCAGTACTTC.